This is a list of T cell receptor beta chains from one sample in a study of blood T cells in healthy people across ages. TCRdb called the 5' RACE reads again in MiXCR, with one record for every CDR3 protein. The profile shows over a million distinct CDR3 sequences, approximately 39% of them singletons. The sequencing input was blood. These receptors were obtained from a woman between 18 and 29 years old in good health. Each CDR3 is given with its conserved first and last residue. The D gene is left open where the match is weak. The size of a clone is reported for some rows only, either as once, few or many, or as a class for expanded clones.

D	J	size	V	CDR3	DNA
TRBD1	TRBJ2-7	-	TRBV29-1	CSVARDRGSHEQYF	TGCAGCGTTGCCCGGGACAGGGGTTCCCACGAGCAGTACTTC
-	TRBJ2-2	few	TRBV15	CATSSDLTGELFF	TGTGCCACCAGCAGTGACCTCACCGGGGAGCTGTTTTTT
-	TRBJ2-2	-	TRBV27	CASSPQGANPINTGELFF	TGTGCCAGCAGTCCCCAGGGAGCCAACCCCATAAACACCGGGGAGCTGTTTTTT
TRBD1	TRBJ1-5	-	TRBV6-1	CAIATGGSNQPQHF	TGTGCCATCGCTACAGGGGGGAGCAATCAGCCCCAGCATTTT
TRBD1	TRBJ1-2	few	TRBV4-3	CASSQGPDRERGYTF	TGCGCCAGCAGCCAGGGCCCTGACAGGGAGCGTGGCTACACCTTC
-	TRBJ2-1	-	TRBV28	CASSPHLQETQFF	TGTGCCAGCAGTCCTCACCTCCAAGAGACCCAGTTCTTC
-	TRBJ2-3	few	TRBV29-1	CSVGTRGMVDTQYF	TGCAGCGTTGGGACCAGGGGTATGGTGGATACGCAGTATTTT
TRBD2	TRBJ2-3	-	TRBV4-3	CASSQDRSGARDTQYF	TGCGCCAGCAGCCAAGATCGAAGCGGGGCAAGAGATACGCAGTATTTT
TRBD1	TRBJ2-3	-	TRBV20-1	CSAGQGVSDTQYF	TGCAGTGCTGGACAGGGCGTATCAGATACGCAGTATTTT
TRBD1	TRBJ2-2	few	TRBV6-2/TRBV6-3	CASSLGQGVKDGELFF	TGTGCCAGCAGTTTGGGACAGGGGGTAAAAGACGGGGAGCTGTTTTTT
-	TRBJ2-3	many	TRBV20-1	CSARITDTQYF	TGCAGTGCCCGGATCACAGATACGCAGTATTTT
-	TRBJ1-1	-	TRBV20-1	CSASPGQHTEAFF	TGCAGTGCTAGCCCTGGACAACACACTGAAGCTTTCTTT
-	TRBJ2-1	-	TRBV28	CASSSSRIFPSYNEQFF	TGTGCCAGCAGTTCCTCGCGGATATTTCCCTCCTACAATGAGCAGTTCTTC
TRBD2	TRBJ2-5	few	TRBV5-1	CASSAGESGSLETQYF	TGCGCCAGCAGCGCGGGAGAGAGCGGGAGTTTGGAGACCCAGTACTTC
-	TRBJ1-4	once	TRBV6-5	CASSTVATNEKLFF	TGTGCCAGCAGTACAGTCGCAACTAATGAAAAACTGTTTTTT
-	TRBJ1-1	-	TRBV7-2	CASSLGPGVMNTEAFF	TGTGCCAGCAGCTTAGGCCCTGGCGTTATGAACACTGAAGCTTTCTTT
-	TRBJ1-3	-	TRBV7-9	CASSETISGNTIYF	TGTGCCAGCAGCGAGACGATCTCTGGAAACACCATATATTTT
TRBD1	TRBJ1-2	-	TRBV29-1	CSVRTGVQYGYTF	TGCAGCGTCCGGACAGGGGTGCAGTATGGCTACACCTTC
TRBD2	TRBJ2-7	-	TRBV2	CASNPGLAGYDEQYF	TGTGCCAGCAATCCGGGACTAGCGGGGTACGACGAGCAGTACTTC
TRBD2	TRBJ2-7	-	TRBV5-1	CASSAGTSGANEQYF	TGCGCCAGCAGCGCCGGGACTAGCGGAGCCAATGAGCAGTACTTC
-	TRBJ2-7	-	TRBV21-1	CASSKEGGGPCEQYF	TGTGCCAGCAGCAAAGAAGGGGGAGGGCCGTGCGAGCAGTACTTC
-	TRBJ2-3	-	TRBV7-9	CASSLMYTDTQYF	TGTGCCAGCAGCCTCATGTACACAGATACGCAGTATTTT
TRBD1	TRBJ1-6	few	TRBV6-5	CASTKAGQFSNSPLHF	TGTGCCAGCACCAAAGCGGGACAGTTCAGCAATTCACCCCTCCACTTT
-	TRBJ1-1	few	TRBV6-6	CASSYSEGRTEAFF	TGTGCCAGCAGTTACTCGGAGGGTAGGACTGAAGCTTTCTTT
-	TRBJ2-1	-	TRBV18	CASSPSLSVEQFF	TGTGCCAGCTCACCGTCCCTTTCCGTTGAGCAGTTCTTC
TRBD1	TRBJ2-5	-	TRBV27	CASSVTGDRVYQETQYF	TGTGCCAGCAGTGTGACAGGGGATCGGGTCTACCAAGAGACCCAGTACTTC
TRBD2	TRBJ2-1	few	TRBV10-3	CAISPSSGRAVGDGHEQFF	TGTGCCATCAGTCCCAGTAGCGGGAGGGCCGTGGGAGATGGCCATGAGCAGTTCTTC
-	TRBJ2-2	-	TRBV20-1	CSASRQITGELFF	TGCAGTGCTAGCCGACAGATCACCGGGGAGCTGTTTTTT
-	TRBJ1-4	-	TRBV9	CASSVEQGNEKLFF	TGTGCCAGCAGCGTAGAACAGGGTAACGAAAAACTGTTTTTT
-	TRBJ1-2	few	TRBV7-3	CASSPNTGYGYTF	TGTGCCAGCAGCCCAAACACGGGCTATGGCTACACCTTC
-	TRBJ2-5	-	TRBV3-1	CASSPLLGEGVVETQYF	TGTGCCAGCAGCCCTCTACTCGGGGAAGGGGTGGTAGAGACCCAGTACTTC
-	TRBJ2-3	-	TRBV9	CASSKGGLATQYF	TGTGCCAGCAGCAAAGGGGGCCTAGCGACGCAGTATTTT